This TCR beta chain comes out of a study of glioma-infiltrating T cells. Study conclusions and caveats: Tissue-blood divergence was below expectation in non-neoplastic patients, above in gliomas.

The V gene end was trimmed by 5 bases and the J gene end by 7 bases; junction bases not matched to a gene: 11. The CDR3 has 15 residues. Germline V CDR1 and CDR2: MGHRA, YSYEKL. Using RNA template, CDR3s of TCR alpha and beta were amplified with iRepertoire arm-PCR. MiXCR, applied by TCRdb to the multiplex PCR reads, yields one record per CDR3 protein. The sample has roughly 200,000 distinct CDR3 sequences, 32% seen once. At least ten counts were recorded for this clonotype. The antigen is unknown. The receptor's source is a human donor with low-grade glioma or glioblastoma, undergoing nonglioma brain surgery, or in good health (not recorded which). Sequencing was done on a sample of glioma tissue, nonneoplastic brain tissue, or PBMCs (not recorded which). V and J are TRBV4-1 and TRBJ2-1, with 7 bases that match TRBD2. This CDR3 is CASSNIAGPWNEQFF. The DNA of the CDR3 is TGCGCCAGCAGCAACATAGCGGGCCCCTGGAATGAGCAGTTCTTC.